The 4 T cell receptor beta chains listed next were all sequenced from one sample in a study of control samples from healthy donors and cancer patients (dated by TCRdb to 2020 to 2022). To prepare the library, the immunoSEQ multiplex PCR assay was applied. TCRdb obtained this table from immuneACCESS and retained in-frame rearrangements with V and J assigned. These tables miss some clones; where compared with another copy, unresolved V genes account for less than half of the shortfall, and the remainder is unexplained. This sample is represented by 130,000 or so clones; approximately 87% of them were singletons. The ten largest clones add up to 9% to 13% of the sample. The sample comprised blood. Source of these receptors: a man younger than 40 in good health.

This rearrangement joins TRBV5-8 to TRBJ1-5; 7 bases are a match to TRBD1. The CDR3 has 16 amino acids. Germline V gene lookup returns CDR1 SGHTS and CDR2 YDEGEE. J gave up 1 base and V 3 bases, and 7 bases lay outside the gene matches. DNA for the CDR3: TGTGCCAGCAGCTCTCGACAGGGTCAAAGCAATCAGCCCCAGCATTTT. It codes for CASSSRQGQSNQPQHF. Supplemented by reference TRBV5-8 and TRBJ1-5, the full variable domain reads EAGVTQSPTHLIKTRGQQATLRCSPISGHTSVYWYQQALGLGLQFLLWYDEGEERNRGNFPPRFSGRQFPNYSSELNVNALELEDSALYLCASSSRQGQSNQPQHFGDGTRLSIL.

The V gene is TRBV6-5, the J gene TRBJ1-2; D is unclear. The V end was cut by 0 bases, the J end by 2 bases, with 7 bases between. This CDR3 is 14 amino acids long. Germline V gene data show CDR1 as MNHEY and CDR2 as SVGAGI. This CDR3 is CASSYSGKNYGYTF. The CDR3 DNA reads as TGTGCCAGCAGTTACTCGGGAAAGAACTATGGCTACACCTTC.

This clone was recorded once. The V and J genes are TRBV19 and TRBJ1-1; D gene ambiguous. This CDR3 is built from 12 residues. V shed 7 bases and J shed 1 base, with 7 bases lying between them. Germline lookup yields CDR1 LNHDA and CDR2 SQIVND (reference sequence). The CDR3 loop is CASTGANTEAFF. CDR3 DNA: TGTGCCAGTACAGGAGCGAACACTGAAGCTTTCTTT.

The V and J genes are TRBV4-2 and TRBJ2-3; the match to TRBD2 covers 9 bases. V trimming: 0 bases; J trimming: 6 bases; junction bases outside the gene matches: 7. Germline CDR1 reads LGHNA; CDR2 reads YNFKEQ. The CDR3 covers 16 residues. CDR3 DNA: TGTGCCAGCAGCCAAGATTTGACTAGCGGCTCGGATACGCAGTATTTT. Translating gives CASSQDLTSGSDTQYF.